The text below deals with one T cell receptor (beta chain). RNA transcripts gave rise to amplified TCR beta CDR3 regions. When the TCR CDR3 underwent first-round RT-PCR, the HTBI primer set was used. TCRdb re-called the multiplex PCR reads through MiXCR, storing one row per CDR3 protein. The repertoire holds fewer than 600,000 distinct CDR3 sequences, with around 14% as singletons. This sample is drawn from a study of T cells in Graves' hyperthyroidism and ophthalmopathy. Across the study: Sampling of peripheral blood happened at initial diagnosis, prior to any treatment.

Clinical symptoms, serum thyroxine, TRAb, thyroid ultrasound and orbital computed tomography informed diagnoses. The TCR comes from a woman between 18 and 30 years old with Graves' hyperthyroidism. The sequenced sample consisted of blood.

This chain's CDR3 is CASSVEAGLSGYTF. CDR3 DNA sequence: TGTGCCAGCAGCGTAGAGGCAGGACTGTCTGGCTACACCTTC. This chain joins TRBV9 and TRBJ1-2; D uncertain. The CDR3 loop spans 14 amino acids. V dropped 0 bases and J dropped 7 bases, with 13 bases sitting between them. Germline V gene lookup returns CDR1 SGDLS and CDR2 YYNGEE.